Presented here are 30 T cell receptor beta chains from one specimen sequenced in a study of vaccination and CD4 T cells after COVID-19. The antigens these receptors bind are not known. Sequencing of DNA taken from cultured CD4+ T cells relied on the Oncomine TCR Beta short-read assay. TCRdb re-called the PCR reads with MiXCR, one entry per CDR3 protein. The profile covers a few thousand distinct CDR3 sequences, with roughly 21% appearing a single time and 15% to 20% taken by the ten largest. Stated treatment: approximately 9-day PBMC culture with coronavirus spike peptide pools or control peptides (ViraFEST assay). Sequencing was carried out using CD4+ T cells from blood, cultured in vitro. The receptor source for this set is a human donor who had recovered from COVID-19.

The chain uses TRBV6-1 and TRBJ2-2; D is undetermined. Germline V gives CDR1 MNHNS, CDR2 SASEGT. The V gene lost 7 bases and the J gene lost 5 bases, with 8 bases spanning the gap. The CDR3 is 12 amino acids. The CDR3 here is CASMGMTGELFF. CDR3 nucleotide sequence: TGTGCCAGCATGGGGATGACCGGGGAGCTGTTTTTT.

This chain joins TRBV18 and TRBJ1-1; TRBD1 matches 7 bases. Unmatched junction bases numbered 14, after V lost 3 bases and J lost 4 bases. The CDR3 has 17 residues. Germline V gene lookup returns CDR1 KGHSH and CDR2 LQKENI. The CDR3 protein is CASSPRTGARWSTEAFF. CDR3 nucleotide sequence: TGTGCCAGCTCACCCCGGACAGGCGCCAGATGGAGCACTGAAGCTTTCTTT.

By proportion, this clonotype is medium-sized. CDR3 residues: CASSLVGKQATNTGELFF. In DNA, the CDR3 is TGTGCCAGCAGCTTAGTCGGTAAGCAGGCTACTAACACCGGGGAGCTGTTTTTT. The rearrangement links TRBV7-9 to TRBJ2-2; unclear D gene. The CDR3 totals 18 residues. Trimming shortened V by 1 base and J by 2 bases, and 17 bases separated the two germline ends. Germline CDR1 is SEHNR and CDR2 is FQNEAQ (reference sequence).

The V call is TRBV19, the J call TRBJ1-2, with 8 positions matching TRBD1. The CDR3 consists of 13 residues. Trimming cost V 10 bases and J 6 bases; bases outside gene matches: 10. From germline, CDR1 is LNHDA and CDR2 SQIVND (reference sequence). The CDR3 DNA follows: TGTGCCACGATGGGACAGGAGGTTCATGGCTACACCTTC. The encoded protein is CATMGQEVHGYTF.

This clonotype appeared a few times. This chain connects TRBV5-1 to TRBJ1-2; weak D call: TRBD1 (5 bases). The V end was cut by 3 bases, the J end by 5 bases, with 11 bases between. Germline CDR1 and CDR2: SGHRS and YFSETQ. This CDR3 has 13 residues. CDR3 loop: CASSSPGTYGYTF. The CDR3 DNA reads as TGCGCCAGCAGCTCTCCAGGGACGTATGGCTACACCTTC. The whole variable domain, filled in from reference TRBV5-1 and TRBJ1-2, reads KAGVTQTPRYLIKTRGQQVTLSCSPISGHRSVSWYQQTPGQGLQFLFEYFSETQRNKGNFPGRFSGRQFSNSRSEMNVSTLELGDSALYLCASSSPGTYGYTFGSGTRLTVV.

This clonotype was picked up a small number of times. This chain links TRBV20-1 with TRBJ2-3; 11 nucleotides match TRBD2. V shed 6 bases and J 2 bases; nucleotides not matched to a gene: 7. CDR3 size: 15 residues. Germline V CDR1 and CDR2: DFQATT, SNEGSKA (reference sequence). CDR3 in amino acids: CSALGSGGVTDTQYF. CDR3 coding DNA: TGCAGTGCCCTGGGTAGCGGGGGGGTCACAGATACGCAGTATTTT.

This clonotype is deemed medium-sized. The chain has TRBV7-9 and TRBJ2-3; D might be TRBD2 (5 bases). This CDR3 spans 12 amino acids. V shed 3 bases and J shed 6 bases, with 7 bases lying between them. CDR1 is SEHNR and CDR2 is FQNEAQ in the germline V gene (reference sequence). As DNA, the CDR3 is TGTGCCAGCAGCTTGGTAGCGGATACGCAGTATTTT. Its protein is CASSLVADTQYF.

In its sample, this clonotype ranks as medium-sized. J is TRBJ1-2 and V is TRBV20-1; D unclear. V gave up 7 bases and J gave up 3 bases, with 9 bases separating them. The CDR3 is 11 amino acids. Germline V gene lookup returns CDR1 DFQATT and CDR2 SNEGSKA (reference sequence). CDR3 nucleotide sequence: TGCAGTGGTCTTCTGGACTATGGCTACACCTTC. Translating it yields CSGLLDYGYTF.

A few counts support this clonotype. The chain joins TRBV29-1 to TRBJ2-3, with D tentatively TRBD2 (5 bases). Germline-derived CDR1 and CDR2 are SQVTM and ANQGSEA. V shed 0 bases and J shed 4 bases, with 8 bases lying between them. The CDR3 spans 13 residues. In DNA, the CDR3 is TGCAGCGTTGAAGACCCCGGGGCAGATACGCAGTATTTT. This encodes CSVEDPGADTQYF.

V gene TRBV6-1 combines with J gene TRBJ1-5; D possibly corresponds to TRBD1 (6 bases). Germline V gene data show CDR1 as MNHNS and CDR2 as SASEGT. The V end was cut by 5 bases, the J end by 2 bases, with 13 bases between. The CDR3 is made up of 15 amino acids. The CDR3 here is CASSPQGPGNQPQHF. The CDR3 bases are TGTGCCAGCAGTCCGCAGGGGCCGGGCAATCAGCCCCAGCATTTT.

By its share, this clonotype is medium-sized. The J gene is TRBJ1-6, the V gene TRBV20-1; possible D gene TRBD1, 5 bases. CDR3 length: 13 amino acids. CDR1 DFQATT and CDR2 SNEGSKA come from the germline V gene (reference sequence). V shed 6 bases and J shed 11 bases, with 17 bases lying between them. The CDR3 DNA follows: TGCAGTGCCGCCCTTCAGGGCCTCGCACCCCTCCACTTT. Its translation is CSAALQGLAPLHF.

This clonotype was observed a handful of times. The chain uses TRBV5-1 and TRBJ2-7; D might be TRBD1 (5 bases). The V end was cut by 5 bases, the J end by 2 bases, with 11 bases between. The CDR3 is made up of 13 amino acids. Germline assignment: CDR1 SGHRS and CDR2 YFSETQ. The CDR3: CASSPAGTYEQYF. CDR3 in DNA: TGCGCCAGCAGTCCAGCAGGGACCTACGAGCAGTACTTC.

The genes are TRBV5-4 and TRBJ2-2; TRBD2 agrees at 9 bases. The V segment lost 0 bases and the J segment 6 bases; nucleotides outside the gene matches: 15. From germline, CDR1 is SGHNT and CDR2 YYREEE (reference sequence). There are 19 residues in the CDR3. CDR3 DNA: TGTGCCAGCAGCTTGGTCCTCGCCGTCTCTAGCGGGGAGTCCGGGGAGCTGTTTTTT. Its translation: CASSLVLAVSSGESGELFF.

The rearrangement uses TRBV4-1 and TRBJ2-1; 11 positions match TRBD2. J lost 8 bases, V lost 4 bases, and 13 bases had no gene match. The CDR3 sequence is 17 residues long. Per germline, CDR1 MGHRA and CDR2 YSYEKL. The CDR3 coding sequence is TGCGCCAGCAGCCCGACTAGCGGGGTACACCGTGGCGATGAGCAGTTCTTC. Translation: CASSPTSGVHRGDEQFF.

This clonotype is medium-sized within its sample. This chain uses TRBV20-1 with TRBJ1-1, with 9 positions matching TRBD1. This CDR3 has 14 amino acids. The germline gives CDR1 DFQATT, CDR2 SNEGSKA (reference sequence). The V gene end was trimmed by 3 bases and the J gene end by 5 bases; junction bases not matched to a gene: 7. The CDR3 here is CSASSGTGYTEAFF. The DNA for the CDR3 is TGCAGTGCTAGTTCGGGGACAGGGTATACTGAAGCTTTCTTT.

This clonotype is medium-sized by share. The V and J genes are TRBV6-1 and TRBJ1-2; TRBD1 matches at 9 bases. The germline CDR1 and CDR2 sequences are MNHNS and SASEGT. The CDR3 consists of 15 residues. Trimming at V came to 6 bases and at J to 3 bases, leaving 8 bases not matched to a gene. The CDR3 loop reads CASRPPGQGHYGYTF. The DNA for the CDR3 is TGTGCCAGCAGACCTCCGGGACAGGGTCACTATGGCTACACCTTC.

The CDR3 is CAWRIQSSYNSPLHF. The CDR3 coding sequence is TGTGCCTGGAGAATACAGAGCTCCTATAATTCACCCCTCCACTTT. The V gene is TRBV30, the J gene TRBJ1-6; no firm D call. Germline-derived CDR1 and CDR2 are GTSNPN and SVGIG (reference sequence). The CDR3 totals 15 residues. The V end lost 3 bases, the J end lost 0 bases, and 9 bases lay between the germline ends.

The chain is built from TRBV18 and TRBJ1-1; 7 bases match TRBD1. V trimming: 3 bases; J trimming: 8 bases; junction bases outside the gene matches: 3. The V gene's germline CDR1 is KGHSH and CDR2 LQKENI. The length of the CDR3 is 12 residues. The CDR3 region has the DNA TGTGCCAGCTCACCCGGGACAGCCGAAGCTTTCTTT. Amino acids: CASSPGTAEAFF.

With respect to this clonotype: One end of the junction does not line up with germline, which may come from a read error. The chain uses TRBV7-7 and TRBJ2-5; 14 nucleotides agree with TRBD2. The germline V gene encodes CDR1 SSHAT and CDR2 FNYEAQ (reference sequence). This CDR3 region has 16 residues. Here the CDR3 reads CASSLAGTSGGETQYF. The CDR3 DNA sequence: TGTGCTAGCAGCTTAGCGGGGACTAGCGGGGGTGAGACCCAGTACTTC.

The V gene is TRBV30, the J gene TRBJ1-2; D is undetermined. Germline CDR1 reads GTSNPN; CDR2 reads SVGIG (reference sequence). This CDR3 is built from 13 residues. Trimming removed 1 base from V and 4 bases from J, with 10 bases in between. As DNA, the CDR3 is TGTGCCTGGAGTGAAAGAAGTATCTATGGCTACACCTTC. This translates into CAWSERSIYGYTF.

This clonotype has more than one count but fewer than ten. V is TRBV5-1 and J is TRBJ2-5; 11 positions match TRBD2. The germline gives CDR1 SGHRS, CDR2 YFSETQ. This CDR3 is 17 amino acids long. With V trimmed by 4 bases and J by 5 bases, 13 bases remained unmatched. In DNA, the CDR3 is TGCGCCAGCAGCCCTTATAGCGGGGGGGGATTGTCGGAGACCCAGTACTTC. Its protein product is CASSPYSGGGLSETQYF.

This chain joins TRBV7-9 and TRBJ2-5; D not resolved. V was shortened by 1 base and J by 7 bases, with 4 bases between the two germline ends. Germline loops: CDR1 SEHNR, CDR2 FQNEAQ (reference sequence). This CDR3 spans 11 amino acids. CDR3 coding DNA: TGTGCCAGCAGCTTAGAGGGGACCCAGTACTTC. Protein sequence: CASSLEGTQYF.

This clonotype is medium-sized by share. The V call is TRBV20-1, the J call TRBJ1-5, with D possibly being TRBD1 (5 bases). V shed 5 bases and J shed 4 bases, with 15 bases lying between them. Per the germline V gene, CDR1 is DFQATT and CDR2 is SNEGSKA (reference sequence). The CDR3 length is 14 residues. In DNA form, the CDR3 reads TGCAGTGCTCGGCCGGGACGGGCTAATCAGCCCCAGCATTTT. As protein: CSARPGRANQPQHF.

V gene TRBV5-6 combines with J gene TRBJ2-5; D not certain. Germline lookup yields CDR1 SGHDT and CDR2 YYEEEE. The V end was cut by 0 bases, the J end by 0 bases, with 15 bases between. This CDR3 spans 17 amino acids. The CDR3: CASSLAFIRHYQETQYF. The CDR3 DNA follows: TGTGCCAGCAGCTTGGCCTTTATAAGGCATTACCAAGAGACCCAGTACTTC.

This clonotype is a singleton in its sample. The chain links TRBV11-2 to TRBJ2-2, with TRBD1 identical over 9 bases. V shed 3 bases, J shed 3 bases, and the junction held 5 bases outside the gene matches. The germline gives CDR1 SGHAT, CDR2 FQNNGV. This CDR3 region has 16 residues. The DNA of the CDR3 is TGTGCCAGCAGCTTCGGGACAGGGATCTACACCGGGGAGCTGTTTTTT. Translating it yields CASSFGTGIYTGELFF.

This clonotype has a handful of counts. The genes are TRBV20-1 and TRBJ2-5; 11 bases are a match to TRBD2. The CDR3 is 14 residues long. Trimming at V came to 3 bases and at J to 5 bases, leaving 5 bases not matched to a gene. The germline V gene has CDR1 DFQATT and CDR2 SNEGSKA (reference sequence). The CDR3: CSARTSGASETQYF. The CDR3 bases are TGCAGTGCTAGGACTAGCGGGGCCTCTGAGACCCAGTACTTC.

This clonotype is medium-sized (0.01 to 0.1%) in the sample. V and J are TRBV6-1 and TRBJ2-4; D is unresolved. V was clipped by 6 bases and J by 0 bases, with 18 bases between them. The CDR3 is 17 residues long. Looked up from germline, CDR1 is MNHNS and CDR2 is SASEGT. In DNA, the CDR3 is TGTGCCAGCAGCCCCCTGTCCACTAACGCAGCCAAAAACATTCAGTACTTC. It specifies CASSPLSTNAAKNIQYF.

The rearrangement links TRBV30 to TRBJ1-4; 7 nucleotides line up with TRBD1. Per the germline V gene, CDR1 is GTSNPN and CDR2 is SVGIG (reference sequence). The J segment lost 6 bases and the V segment lost 0 bases, leaving 4 bases of the junction unmatched. The CDR3 is made up of 14 amino acids. The CDR3 reads CAWSVWTGHEKLFF. CDR3 coding DNA: TGTGCCTGGAGTGTTTGGACAGGCCATGAAAAACTGTTTTTT.

The chain joins TRBV29-1 to TRBJ2-3, with 8 bases aligning to TRBD2. The CDR3 sequence is 14 residues long. CDR1 is SQVTM, CDR2 ANQGSEA, per germline. J was trimmed by 3 bases and V by 3 bases; bases with no gene match: 5. The CDR3 sequence is CSVDYGGGTDTQYF. CDR3 coding DNA: TGCAGCGTTGATTACGGGGGGGGGACAGATACGCAGTATTTT.

This clonotype has a handful of counts. The chain has TRBV4-1 and TRBJ2-5; 15 bases agree with TRBD2. V shed 4 bases, J shed 4 bases, and the junction held 1 base outside the gene matches. The CDR3 is 15 amino acids. In germline, CDR1 is MGHRA, CDR2 YSYEKL. The CDR3 coding sequence is TGCGCCAGCAGCCCGGGACTAGCGGGGGGAGAGACCCAGTACTTC. Its translation: CASSPGLAGGETQYF.